This T cell receptor beta chain came from a study of blood T cells in healthy people across ages (dated by TCRdb to 2015 to 2017). About the full investigation: Template switching captured roughly one uniquely barcoded TCR beta cDNA molecule per two T cells in model experiments. The study measured age-related changes in TCR beta repertoire diversity using deep sequencing normalized with unique cDNA molecular identifiers. The donors were split into four age groups: young (average 16 years), middle-aged (39), aged (over 55) and long-lived (over 80). To avoid experimental bias, donors of different ages were randomly spread across the sequencing lanes. For two donors (one aged 18 to 30 and one aged 80 or older), the study analyzed two additional independent replicas of 1 million unique cDNA reads from the same blood draw. Findings and caveats that apply to the study as a whole: Estimates of total diversity from one million sequenced T cells were regarded as lower bounds and underestimates. Bulk unsorted PBMC profiling prevented conclusive comparison of naive and antigen-experienced compartments. Because donor CMV infection status was unknown, age-related changes in expanded clonotypes were potentially confounded. The long-lived group showed more naive CD4+ T cells, fewer expanded clones and increased TCR diversity than the aged group, suggesting age selection. As age increased, observed TCR beta diversity per million T cells dropped in a roughly linear way, and a significant reduction was already evident by age about 40. Observed TCR beta diversity correlated strongly with the percentage of naive T cells measured by flow cytometry.

V sheds 7 bases and J sheds 0 bases, leaving 19 bases between their ends. Inclusive of the bounding cysteine and phenylalanine, the CDR3 is 16 residues long. The DNA shown is the 48-base CDR3, in frame from base 1. Looking up the germline V gene yields CDR1 SNHLY and CDR2 FYNNEI. Systemically healthy Caucasian individuals from Russia, approximately 39 in total and aged about 6 to 100 years, were included as donors. Approximately 10 milliliters of peripheral blood were collected from each donor into EDTA-treated Vacutainer tubes. PBMCs were isolated by Ficoll-Paque density-gradient centrifugation, with at least 6 million obtained per sample. Total RNA was extracted from PBMCs with Trizol reagent, with at least 5.5 micrograms obtained per sample. Naive CD45RAhigh/CD27high T cell percentages were measured by flow cytometry on a PBMC aliquot from every donor. The protocol used for the library was 5' RACE. The sequencer was an Illumina HiSeq 2500. A second PCR of roughly 7 to 12 cycles was run with a J-beta primer mix and a sample-barcoded 5' primer. Each TCR beta cDNA molecule received a unique molecular identifier from a template-switch 5' adaptor carrying 12 random nucleotides. Each sample yielded at least 3 million CDR3-containing paired-end reads. The Mint cDNA synthesis kit, primed by a TRBC-specific oligonucleotide, was used to synthesize first-strand cDNA from all RNA. All cDNA was treated with uracil-DNA glycosylase and then went through a first 18-cycle PCR with the universal primers M1SS and BC2_uni_R. Under the source paper's analysis protocol: Normalization of each sample was performed by random selection of 1 million high-quality reads, each carrying a distinct molecular identifier. Instead of being binned into consensus sequences, reads that shared molecular identifiers were thrown out. MiTCR, run with a Q25 quality threshold and the strictest error-elimination algorithm, handled CDR3 identification, clonotype clustering and error correction. A nonparametric unseen species model with Euler transformation was used to estimate lower-bound total TCR beta diversity. TCRdb redid the processing of the public reads, applying fastp at Q25 and MiXCR, and retained in-frame beta chains. Rows with one shared CDR3 protein collapse into an entry with the most common genes and DNA. The V and J calls and clone size come from TCRdb's table, not from the authors' own analysis. The sample includes about 1.5 million distinct CDR3 sequences, with 35% to 45% observed a single time. The ten largest clonotypes hold over 3.5% of the sample.

This clonotype was seen many times. Its binding antigen is unknown. The record has no base qualities; no much larger clone is one base away. This TCR derives from a woman younger than 30 in good health. Input material: blood. The receptor chain draws on TRBV2 and TRBJ2-7; the D call is possibly TRBD1 or TRBD2, each sharing 5 bases. The CDR3 reads CASTDPGTASSYEQYF. The DNA sequence is given as TGTGCCAGCACCGACCCCGGGACGGCTAGCTCCTACGAGCAGTACTTC.